This record looks at one T cell receptor beta chain sequence and its context. Its target is unknown. This record comes from a study of identical twins. Points from the study as a whole: Low generation probability was overrepresented in out-of-frame alpha sequences shared by twins.

There are 12 residues in the CDR3. CDR1 and CDR2 (germline): DFQATT, SNEGSKA (reference sequence). Deletions cut 3 bases from V and 7 bases from J, with 7 bases between. TCRdb re-analysed the 5' RACE reads in MiXCR, keeping a single row per CDR3 protein. The data hold roughly 350,000 distinct CDR3 sequences, with about 12% observed a single time. The data also belong to a second study, concerning yellow fever vaccine responses in identical twins.

The clonotype was recovered from a woman under 30 in good health. The source material was CD8+ T cells sorted from blood. The chain uses TRBV20-1 and TRBJ1-6; D ambiguous. CDR3 region: CSARPPNSPLHF. In DNA form, the CDR3 reads TGCAGTGCTAGGCCCCCGAATTCACCCCTCCACTTT.